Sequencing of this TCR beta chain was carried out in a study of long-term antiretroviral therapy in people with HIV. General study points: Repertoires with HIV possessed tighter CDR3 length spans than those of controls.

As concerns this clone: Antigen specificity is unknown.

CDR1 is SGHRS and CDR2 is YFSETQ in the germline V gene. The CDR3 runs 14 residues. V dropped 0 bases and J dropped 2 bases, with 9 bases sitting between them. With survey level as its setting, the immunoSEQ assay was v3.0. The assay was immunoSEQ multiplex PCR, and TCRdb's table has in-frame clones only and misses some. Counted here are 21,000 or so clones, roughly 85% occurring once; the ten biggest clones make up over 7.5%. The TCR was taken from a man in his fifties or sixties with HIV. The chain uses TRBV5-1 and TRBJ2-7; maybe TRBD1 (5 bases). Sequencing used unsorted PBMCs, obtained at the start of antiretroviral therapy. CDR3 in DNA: TGCGCCAGCAGCTTGGCAGACAGTACCTACGAGCAGTACTTC. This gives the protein CASSLADSTYEQYF.